This T cell receptor beta chain appears in the sequencing data of a study of blood T cells in healthy people across ages. This clonotype was seen repeatedly, ten times or more. For the second PCR, which ran for about 6 to 12 cycles, a sample-barcoded 5' primer and a J-beta primer mix were used. Per sample, CDR3-containing paired-end reads numbered at least 2.5 million. TCRdb used MiXCR to reprocess the 5' RACE reads, holding one entry per CDR3 protein. The sample includes about 770,000 distinct CDR3 sequences, roughly 44% of them seen just once. The ends were cut back, 6 bases at V and 1 base at J, with 4 bases in the middle. Germline CDR1 is SNHLY and CDR2 is FYNNEI. This CDR3 contains 11 residues. The total RNA that was extracted per sample amounted to at least 5 micrograms.

Sequencing was done on a sample of blood. The source of this sequence is a man aged 55 to 70 in good health. The chain combines TRBV2 with TRBJ2-7; no clear D gene. CDR3 in amino acids: CASRESYEQYF. The DNA for the CDR3 is TGTGCCAGCAGGGAATCCTACGAGCAGTACTTC.